This TCR beta chain was identified in a study of blood T cells in healthy people across ages. Notes on the study in general: Aged donors had fewer naive CD4+ cells and lower diversity than long-lived donors. Any conclusive comparison of naive versus antigen-experienced cells was prevented by using unsorted PBMCs.

Through a sample-barcoded 5' primer and a J-beta primer mix, a second PCR was run for roughly 6 to 12 cycles. With 12 random nucleotides, a template-switch adaptor tagged each individual cDNA molecule. One entry per CDR3 protein, called by TCRdb with MiXCR from the 5' RACE reads. In the table there are about 700,000 distinct CDR3 sequences, about 30% of which are singletons. V was trimmed by 1 base and J by 4 bases, leaving 10 bases between them. The CDR3 runs to 14 residues. Germline V CDR1 and CDR2: MGHRA, YSYEKL. Comment on this clonotype: Its antigen is currently unknown.

The sequence was collected from an elderly woman in good health. This chain uses TRBV4-1 with TRBJ1-1; D is uncertain. The sequencing input was blood. CDR3 protein: CASSQGTGSTEAFF. DNA for the CDR3: TGCGCCAGCAGCCAAGGGACGGGTTCCACTGAAGCTTTCTTT.